This TCR beta chain is from a study of glioma-infiltrating T cells after dendritic cell vaccination. From germline, CDR1 is SQVTM and CDR2 ANQGSEA. The CDR3 has 11 amino acids. Trimming removed 5 bases at V and 6 bases at J, with 11 bases between. Sequencing was performed with immunoSEQ multiplex PCR; in TCRdb, only in-frame clones are kept and a portion is missing. The table shows tens of thousands of clones, with 85% occurring only once. The receptor was isolated from a human donor with glioblastoma. The gene calls are TRBV29-1 and TRBJ2-7; the D gene is possibly TRBD2 (5 bases). The sequences come from blood, collected before dendritic cell vaccination. CDR3: CSVSGTGEQYF. The CDR3 coding sequence is TGCAGCGTTAGCGGTACCGGCGAGCAGTACTTC.